This TCR beta chain is from a study of early stage breast cancer tumors. Points from the study as a whole: Blood repertoires resembled normal breast more than tumor. Enriched TCRB sequences shared across patients were mostly commonly generated sequences.

Each sample had two DNA replicates, approximately 0.49 ug blood or roughly 1.4 ug tissue. Method: immunoSEQ multiplex PCR; TCRdb's copy keeps in-frame clones and lacks some. The sample has some 70,000 clones; 65% to 85% are singletons. Germline CDR1 and CDR2: MNHEY and SMNVEV (reference sequence). CDR3 length: 14 residues. V shed 1 base and J shed 4 bases, with 10 bases lying between them. In its sample, this clone was seen once. Its antigen is unknown. The sample consisted of blood. The chain is built from TRBV27 and TRBJ1-1, with D maybe TRBD1 (5 bases). The TCR comes from a person between 55 and 70 years old with breast cancer. DNA of the CDR3: TGTGCCAGCAGTTTATTCCGGGGGAGCACTGAAGCTTTCTTT. Protein: CASSLFRGSTEAFF.